This T cell receptor (beta chain) was obtained from a study of CD8 T cells in ankylosing spondylitis. The CDR3 covers 12 residues. CDR1 and CDR2 (germline): SGHRS, YFSETQ. The ends were cut back, 0 bases at V and 7 bases at J, with 8 bases in the middle. This clonotype was recorded many times. A single record per CDR3 protein comes from TCRdb applying MiXCR to the 5' RACE reads. Of approximately 340,000 distinct CDR3 sequences listed, about 14% were seen once; the top ten hold 0.85% to 1.4%. The sequencing sample was made of blood, either unsorted or a sorted T cell fraction (not recorded which). V and J are TRBV5-1 and TRBJ2-7; the D gene is possibly TRBD2 (7 bases). The TCR sequence derives from a male donor with ankylosing spondylitis or in good health (not recorded which). The CDR3, as DNA: TGCGCCAGCAGCTTGGAGGGGGGGGAGCAGTACTTC. Its translation is CASSLEGGEQYF.